The present T cell receptor (beta chain) was sequenced within a study of blood T cell repertoires in COVID-19. For the study at large: Whether acute or convalescent, the COVID-19 samples came from the United States, Italy and Spain. Nucleic acid was either cDNA or gDNA, and it came from T cells, B-cell-depleted T cells, or PBMCs.

As processed by the authors: Scientists estimated how many nucleated cells there were by amplifying reference gene primers. The method was immunoSEQ multiplex PCR; TCRdb's version includes in-frame clones alone and lacks a portion of them. From that table come the V and J calls and clone size; the DNA was used to work out D and trimming. This table holds roughly 53,000 clones, about nine tenths found once. This CDR3 spans 15 amino acids. V was shortened by 1 base and J by 4 bases, with 9 bases between the two germline ends. Germline CDR1 reads SGHRS; CDR2 reads YFSETQ. The V call is TRBV5-1, the J call TRBJ2-6, with D possibly being TRBD1 (5 bases). This TCR derives from a man in his fifties or sixties with acute or convalescent COVID-19. Source material: peripheral blood. The CDR3 here is CASSLQGAGANVLTF. CDR3 sequence (DNA): TGCGCCAGCAGCTTGCAGGGTGCGGGGGCCAACGTCCTGACTTTC.